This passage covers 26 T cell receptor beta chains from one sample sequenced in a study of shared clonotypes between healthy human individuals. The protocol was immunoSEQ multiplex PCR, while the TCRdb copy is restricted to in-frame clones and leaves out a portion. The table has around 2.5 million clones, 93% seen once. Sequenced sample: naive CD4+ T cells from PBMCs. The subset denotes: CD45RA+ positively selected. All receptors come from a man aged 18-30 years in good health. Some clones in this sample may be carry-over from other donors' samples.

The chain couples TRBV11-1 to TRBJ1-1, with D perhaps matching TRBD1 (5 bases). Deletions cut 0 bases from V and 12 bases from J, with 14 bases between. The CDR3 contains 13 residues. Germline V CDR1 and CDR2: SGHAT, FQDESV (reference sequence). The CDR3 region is CASSLARARVPFF. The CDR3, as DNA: TGTGCCAGCAGCTTAGCGAGGGCCAGGGTCCCTTTCTTT.

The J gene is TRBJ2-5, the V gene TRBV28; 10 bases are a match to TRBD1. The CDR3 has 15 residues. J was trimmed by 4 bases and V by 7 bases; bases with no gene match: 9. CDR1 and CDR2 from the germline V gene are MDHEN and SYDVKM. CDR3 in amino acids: CASTTRQGAAETQYF. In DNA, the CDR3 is TGTGCCAGCACCACACGACAGGGGGCTGCAGAGACCCAGTACTTC.

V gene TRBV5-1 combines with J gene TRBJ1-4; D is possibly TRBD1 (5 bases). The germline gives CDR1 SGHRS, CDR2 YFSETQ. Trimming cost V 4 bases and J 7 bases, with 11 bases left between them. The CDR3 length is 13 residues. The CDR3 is CASSGGAGEKLFF. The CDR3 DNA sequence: TGCGCCAGCAGCGGCGGGGCTGGTGAAAAACTGTTTTTT.

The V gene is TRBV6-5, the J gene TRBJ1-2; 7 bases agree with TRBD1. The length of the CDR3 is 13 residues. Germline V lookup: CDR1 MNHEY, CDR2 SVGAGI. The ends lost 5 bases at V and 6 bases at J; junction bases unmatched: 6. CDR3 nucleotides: TGTGCCAGCAGTAGGACAGGAGCTAATGGCTACACCTTC. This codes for CASSRTGANGYTF.

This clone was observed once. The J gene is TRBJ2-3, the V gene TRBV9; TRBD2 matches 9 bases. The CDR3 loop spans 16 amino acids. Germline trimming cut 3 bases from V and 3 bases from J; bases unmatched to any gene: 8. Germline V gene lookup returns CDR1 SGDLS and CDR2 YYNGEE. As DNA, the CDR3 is TGTGCCAGCAGCGCTATGGGGCTAGCGGGAACAGATACGCAGTATTTT. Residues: CASSAMGLAGTDTQYF.

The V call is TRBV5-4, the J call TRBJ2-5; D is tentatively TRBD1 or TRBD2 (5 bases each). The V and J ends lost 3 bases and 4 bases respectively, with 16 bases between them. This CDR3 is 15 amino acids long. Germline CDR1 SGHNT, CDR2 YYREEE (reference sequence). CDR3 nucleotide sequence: TGTGCCAGCAGCTCCAGGGACCCCTCGGGAGAGACCCAGTACTTC. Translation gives CASSSRDPSGETQYF.

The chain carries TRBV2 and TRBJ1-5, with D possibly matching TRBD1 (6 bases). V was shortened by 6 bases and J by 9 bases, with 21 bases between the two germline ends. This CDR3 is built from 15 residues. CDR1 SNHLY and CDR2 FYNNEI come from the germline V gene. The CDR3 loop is CASRASNRVWGPQHF. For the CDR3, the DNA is TGTGCCAGCAGGGCCTCAAACAGGGTGTGGGGGCCCCAGCATTTT.

CDR3: CASSNQHVYEQYF. CDR3 in DNA: TGTGCCAGCAGTAACCAACACGTCTACGAGCAGTACTTC. The chain joins TRBV6-5 to TRBJ2-7, with D unresolved. Germline-derived CDR1 and CDR2 are MNHEY and SVGAGI. The CDR3 extends over 13 amino acids. The V and J ends lost 5 bases and 3 bases respectively, with 11 bases between them.

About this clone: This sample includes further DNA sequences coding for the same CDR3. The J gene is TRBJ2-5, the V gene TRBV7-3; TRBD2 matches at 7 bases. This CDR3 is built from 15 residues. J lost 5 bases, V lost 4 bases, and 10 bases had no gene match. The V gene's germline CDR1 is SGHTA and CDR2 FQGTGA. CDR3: CASSSLAGVGETQYF. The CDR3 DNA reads TGTGCCAGCAGCTCCCTTGCGGGAGTGGGGGAGACCCAGTACTTC. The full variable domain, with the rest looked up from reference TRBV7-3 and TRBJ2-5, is GAGVSQTPSNKVTEKGKYVELRCDPISGHTALYWYRQSLGQGPEFLIYFQGTGAADDSGLPNDRFFAVRPEGSVSTLKIQRTERGDSAVYLCASSSLAGVGETQYFGPGTRLLVL.

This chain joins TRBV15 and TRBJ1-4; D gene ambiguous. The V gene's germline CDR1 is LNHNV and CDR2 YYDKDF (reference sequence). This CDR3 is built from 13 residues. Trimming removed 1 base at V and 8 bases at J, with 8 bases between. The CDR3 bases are TGTGCCACCAGCAGAGGGTCCAGGGAAAAACTGTTTTTT. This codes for CATSRGSREKLFF.

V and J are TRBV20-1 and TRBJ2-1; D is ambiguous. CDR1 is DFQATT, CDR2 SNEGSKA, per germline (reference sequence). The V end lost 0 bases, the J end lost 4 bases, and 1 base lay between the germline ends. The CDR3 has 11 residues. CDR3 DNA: TGCAGTGCTAGAGAATACAATGAGCAGTTCTTC. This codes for CSAREYNEQFF.

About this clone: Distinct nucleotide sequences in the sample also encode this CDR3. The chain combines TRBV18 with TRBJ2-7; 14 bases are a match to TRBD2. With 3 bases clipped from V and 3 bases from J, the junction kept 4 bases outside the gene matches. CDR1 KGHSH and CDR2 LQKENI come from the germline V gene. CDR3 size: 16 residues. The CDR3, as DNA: TGTGCCAGCTCACCGGGACTAGCGGGAGTGAGCTACGAGCAGTACTTC. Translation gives CASSPGLAGVSYEQYF.

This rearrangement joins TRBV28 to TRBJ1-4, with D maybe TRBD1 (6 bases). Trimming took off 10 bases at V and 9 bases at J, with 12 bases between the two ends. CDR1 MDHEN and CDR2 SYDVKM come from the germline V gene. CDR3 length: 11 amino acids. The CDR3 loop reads CAIQTGKKLFF. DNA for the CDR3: TGTGCCATACAAACAGGGAAAAAACTGTTTTTT.

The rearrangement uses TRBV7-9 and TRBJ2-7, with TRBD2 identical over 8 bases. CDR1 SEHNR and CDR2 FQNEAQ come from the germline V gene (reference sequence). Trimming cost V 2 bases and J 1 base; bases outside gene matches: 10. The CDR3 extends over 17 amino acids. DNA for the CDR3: TGTGCCAGCAGCTTAAATCCGGGGGGGCCCTTTTCCTACGAGCAGTACTTC. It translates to CASSLNPGGPFSYEQYF.

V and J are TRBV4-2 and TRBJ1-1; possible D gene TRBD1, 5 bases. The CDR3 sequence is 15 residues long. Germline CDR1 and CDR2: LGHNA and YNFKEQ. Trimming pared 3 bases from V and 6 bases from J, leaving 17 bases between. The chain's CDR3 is CASSQPPPGSAEAFF. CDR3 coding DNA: TGTGCCAGCAGCCAGCCCCCCCCAGGGTCCGCTGAAGCTTTCTTT.

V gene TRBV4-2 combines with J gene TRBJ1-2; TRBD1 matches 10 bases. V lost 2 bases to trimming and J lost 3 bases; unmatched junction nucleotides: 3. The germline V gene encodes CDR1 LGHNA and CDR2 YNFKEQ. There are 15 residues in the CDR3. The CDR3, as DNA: TGTGCCAGCAGCCAACCGGACAGGGGGGACTATGGCTACACCTTC. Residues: CASSQPDRGDYGYTF.

The CDR3: CASDPQGYPAKSSGANVLTF. In DNA form, the CDR3 reads TGTGCCAGCGATCCCCAGGGATACCCCGCCAAGAGCTCTGGGGCCAACGTCCTGACTTTC. This chain joins TRBV28 and TRBJ2-6, with a tentative D call TRBD1 (5 bases). The germline V gene has CDR1 MDHEN and CDR2 SYDVKM. Trimming shortened V by 8 bases and J by 0 bases, and 26 bases separated the two germline ends. The CDR3 contains 20 residues.

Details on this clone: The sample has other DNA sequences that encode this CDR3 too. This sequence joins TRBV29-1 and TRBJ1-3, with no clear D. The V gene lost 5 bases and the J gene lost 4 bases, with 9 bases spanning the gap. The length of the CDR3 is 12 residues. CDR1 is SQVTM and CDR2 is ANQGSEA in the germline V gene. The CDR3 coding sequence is TGCAGCGTTATCACGTCGGGAAACACCATATATTTT. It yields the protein CSVITSGNTIYF.

In DNA form, the CDR3 reads TGTGCCAGCAGCGTAGGAATGACAAGCCGCACAGATACGCAGTATTTT. Protein: CASSVGMTSRTDTQYF. This chain connects TRBV9 to TRBJ2-3; D is undetermined. With 0 bases removed from V and 1 base from J, the gap between germline ends came to 12 bases. The V gene's germline CDR1 is SGDLS and CDR2 YYNGEE. CDR3 length: 16 residues.

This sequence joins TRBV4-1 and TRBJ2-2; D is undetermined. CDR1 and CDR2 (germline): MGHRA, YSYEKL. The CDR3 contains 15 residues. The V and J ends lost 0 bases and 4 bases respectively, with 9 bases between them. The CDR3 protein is CASSQDRASTGELFF. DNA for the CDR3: TGCGCCAGCAGCCAAGATCGAGCGAGCACCGGGGAGCTGTTTTTT.

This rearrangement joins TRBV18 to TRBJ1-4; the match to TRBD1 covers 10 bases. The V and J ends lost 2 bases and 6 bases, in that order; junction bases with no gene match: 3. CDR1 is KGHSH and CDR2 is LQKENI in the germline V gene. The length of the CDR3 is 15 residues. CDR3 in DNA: TGTGCCAGCTCACCAGACAGGGGGCGCGATGAAAAACTGTTTTTT. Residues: CASSPDRGRDEKLFF.

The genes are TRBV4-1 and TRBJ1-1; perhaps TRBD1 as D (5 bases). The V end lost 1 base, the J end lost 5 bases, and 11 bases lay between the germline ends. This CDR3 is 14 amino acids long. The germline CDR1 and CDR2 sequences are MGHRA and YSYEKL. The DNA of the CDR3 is TGCGCCAGCAGCCAAGGCAGGGATGTGACTGAAGCTTTCTTT. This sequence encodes CASSQGRDVTEAFF.

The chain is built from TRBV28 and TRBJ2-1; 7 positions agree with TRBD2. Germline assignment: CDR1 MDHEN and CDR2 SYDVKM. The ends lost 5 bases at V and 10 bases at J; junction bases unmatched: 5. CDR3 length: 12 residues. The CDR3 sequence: CASSATSREQFF. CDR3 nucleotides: TGTGCCAGCAGTGCGACTAGCCGCGAGCAGTTCTTC.

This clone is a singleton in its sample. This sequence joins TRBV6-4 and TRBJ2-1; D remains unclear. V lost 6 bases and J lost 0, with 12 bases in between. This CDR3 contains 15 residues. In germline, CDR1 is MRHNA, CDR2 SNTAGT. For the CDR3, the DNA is TGTGCCAGCAGCCCCGAACTACTCTCCTACAATGAGCAGTTCTTC. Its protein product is CASSPELLSYNEQFF.

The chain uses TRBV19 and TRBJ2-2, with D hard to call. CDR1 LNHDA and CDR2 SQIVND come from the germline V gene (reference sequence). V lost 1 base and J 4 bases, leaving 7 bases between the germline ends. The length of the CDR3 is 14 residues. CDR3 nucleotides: TGTGCCAGTAGTATAGGGCCCCTCACCGGGGAGCTGTTTTTT. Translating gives CASSIGPLTGELFF. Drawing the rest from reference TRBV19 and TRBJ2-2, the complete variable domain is DGGITQSPKYLFRKEGQNVTLSCEQNLNHDAMYWYRQDPGQGLRLIYYSQIVNDFQKGDIAEGYSVSREKKESFPLTVTSAQKNPTAFYLCASSIGPLTGELFFGEGSRLTVL.

The CDR3: CASSLKWGLRFYEQYF. The CDR3 DNA reads as TGTGCCAGCAGCTTAAAATGGGGGCTGAGGTTCTACGAGCAGTACTTC. The chain combines TRBV7-8 with TRBJ2-7; D is possibly TRBD1 (6 bases). Germline V gene sequence: CDR1 SGHVS, CDR2 FQNEAQ. The CDR3 length is 16 residues. V was pared by 2 bases and J by 3 bases, with 17 bases between.